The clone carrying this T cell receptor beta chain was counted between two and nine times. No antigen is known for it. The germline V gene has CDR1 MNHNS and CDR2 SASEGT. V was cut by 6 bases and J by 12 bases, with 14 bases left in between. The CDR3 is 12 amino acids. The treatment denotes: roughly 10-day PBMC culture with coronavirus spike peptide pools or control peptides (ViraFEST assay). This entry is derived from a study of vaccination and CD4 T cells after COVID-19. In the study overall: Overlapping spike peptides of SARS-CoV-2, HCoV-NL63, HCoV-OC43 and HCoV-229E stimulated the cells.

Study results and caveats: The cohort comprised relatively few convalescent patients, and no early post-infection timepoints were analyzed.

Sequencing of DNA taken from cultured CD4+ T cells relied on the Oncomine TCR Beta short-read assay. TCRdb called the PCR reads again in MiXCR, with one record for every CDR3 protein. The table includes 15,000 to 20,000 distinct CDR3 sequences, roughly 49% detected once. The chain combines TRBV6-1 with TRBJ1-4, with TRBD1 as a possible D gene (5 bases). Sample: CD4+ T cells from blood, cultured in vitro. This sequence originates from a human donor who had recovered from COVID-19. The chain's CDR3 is CASSPRGAQLFF. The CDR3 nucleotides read TGTGCCAGCAGCCCGAGGGGCGCCCAACTGTTTTTT.